The next 15 T cell receptor beta chains were all read from a single sample in a study of regulatory T cells in long-lasting Graves disease. The TCR beta library used iRepertoire HTBI primers with Arm-PCR amplification of CDR3. MiXCR, applied by TCRdb to the multiplex PCR reads, yields one record per CDR3 protein. Seen here are about 620,000 distinct CDR3 sequences, roughly 15% observed once, and the top ten hold about 17%. Time point in this sample: newly diagnosed GD, antithyroid drugs for less than 3 months. The authors made the TCR library using RNA they extracted from PBMCs. These records were also assigned to another study, of T cells in Graves' hyperthyroidism and ophthalmopathy.

This material consisted of peripheral blood mononuclear cells (PBMCs), taken at new diagnosis, from a patient treated with antithyroid drugs. The receptors here all came from a woman aged 30 to 39 with Graves disease.

The V gene is TRBV7-2, the J gene TRBJ2-5; 8 positions match TRBD2. V shed 7 bases and J 2 bases; nucleotides not matched to a gene: 12. The V gene's germline CDR1 is SGHTA and CDR2 FQGNSA. CDR3 length equals 16 residues. The CDR3 DNA follows: TGTGCCAGCAACCCCGGGAGGGCCCGTTGGCAAGAGACCCAGTACTTC. Its protein product is CASNPGRARWQETQYF.

This clonotype showed up many times. The chain links TRBV7-9 to TRBJ1-1; the D gene is possibly TRBD1 (6 bases). Germline V CDR1 and CDR2: SEHNR, FQNEAQ (reference sequence). V dropped 1 base and J dropped 1 base, with 13 bases sitting between them. The CDR3 is made up of 16 amino acids. CDR3 protein: CASSLGIGGKNTEAFF. The CDR3 nucleotides are TGTGCCAGCAGCTTAGGAATAGGGGGGAAGAACACTGAAGCTTTCTTT.

This clonotype was observed many times. The genes are TRBV6-1 and TRBJ2-4; D is possibly TRBD2 (7 bases). Germline lookup yields CDR1 MNHNS and CDR2 SASEGT. The CDR3 length is 16 residues. V lost 7 bases and J 7 bases, leaving 23 bases between the germline ends. The CDR3 region has the DNA TGTGCCAGCACCCAAGGTCGGGGGGCGCGGATCAACATTCAGTACTTC. This translates into CASTQGRGARINIQYF.

This clonotype has at least ten counts. The gene calls are TRBV11-3 and TRBJ2-5; D is unresolved. Trimming shortened V by 8 bases and J by 5 bases, and 15 bases separated the two germline ends. The germline V gene has CDR1 SGHNT and CDR2 YENEEA. The CDR3 contains 13 residues. CDR3 residues: CASAPRLGETQYF. The CDR3 DNA sequence: TGTGCCAGCGCTCCCAGGCTCGGGGAGACCCAGTACTTC.

At least ten counts were recorded for this clonotype. The gene calls are TRBV29-1 and TRBJ2-7; D is perhaps TRBD1 or TRBD2 (6 bases each). This CDR3 spans 13 amino acids. CDR1 and CDR2 from the germline V gene are SQVTM and ANQGSEA. V was cut by 5 bases and J by 1 base, with 12 bases left in between. CDR3 amino acids: CSVKVGGSYEQYF. CDR3 sequence (DNA): TGCAGCGTTAAAGTAGGGGGGTCCTACGAGCAGTACTTC.

The chain joins TRBV6-2 or TRBV6-3 to TRBJ1-1; D is ambiguous. Trimming cost V 6 bases and J 3 bases, with 11 bases left between them. The length of the CDR3 is 13 residues. Germline CDR1 MNHEY, CDR2 SVGEGT. For the CDR3, the DNA is TGTGCCAGCAGGGAGGTGGCGGACACTGAAGCTTTCTTT. Its protein is CASREVADTEAFF.

There are a few counts of this clonotype. The rearrangement links TRBV28 to TRBJ1-6; possibly TRBD1 for D (5 bases). Looked up from germline, CDR1 is MDHEN and CDR2 is SYDVKM. This CDR3 region has 16 residues. V shed 2 bases and J shed 10 bases, with 18 bases lying between them. The CDR3 DNA reads TGTGCCAGCAGTTTAACCTACATGGGGGTAAGGTCACCCCTCCACTTT. Protein sequence: CASSLTYMGVRSPLHF. Combining the CDR3 with reference TRBV28 and TRBJ1-6 gives the whole variable domain DVKVTQSSRYLVKRTGEKVFLECVQDMDHENMFWYRQDPGLGLRLIYFSYDVKMKEKGDIPEGYSVSREKKERFSLILESASTNQTSMYLCASSLTYMGVRSPLHFGNGTRLTVT.

There are a few counts of this clonotype. This chain links TRBV19 with TRBJ1-6; D is unresolved. Germline CDR1 LNHDA, CDR2 SQIVND (reference sequence). CDR3 length equals 15 residues. Trimming pared 7 bases from V and 8 bases from J, leaving 18 bases between. CDR3 sequence reads: CASTHGSFVDSPLHF. The CDR3 nucleotides are TGTGCCAGTACCCACGGCTCCTTCGTGGATTCACCCCTCCACTTT. The variable domain in full, with the rest retrieved from reference TRBV19 and TRBJ1-6, is DGGITQSPKYLFRKEGQNVTLSCEQNLNHDAMYWYRQDPGQGLRLIYYSQIVNDFQKGDIAEGYSVSREKKESFPLTVTSAQKNPTAFYLCASTHGSFVDSPLHFGNGTRLTVT.

This clonotype was counted at least ten times. V usage is TRBV28 and J usage is TRBJ2-2; D tentatively fits TRBD1 or TRBD2 (5 bases each). The CDR3 length is 16 residues. Per germline, CDR1 MDHEN and CDR2 SYDVKM. V was cut by 10 bases and J by 2 bases, with 20 bases left in between. CDR3 nucleotides: TGTGCCACACGACTCACGGGGCTAGACAACACCGGGGAGCTGTTTTTT. It is translated as CATRLTGLDNTGELFF.

A remark on this clonotype: A much larger clone lies a single base off, so this may be a read error. The chain employs TRBV28 and TRBJ1-2; no clear D gene. There are 15 residues in the CDR3. CDR1 MDHEN and CDR2 SYDVKM come from the germline V gene. CDR3 sequence: CASSLPRDRNYGHTF. As DNA, the CDR3 is TGTGCCAGCAGTTTACCTAGGGATCGAAACTATGGCCACACCTTC.

V is TRBV20-1 and J is TRBJ1-1; possible D gene TRBD1, 5 bases. From germline, CDR1 is DFQATT and CDR2 SNEGSKA (reference sequence). The ends were cut back, 3 bases at V and 4 bases at J, with 9 bases in the middle. CDR3 size: 12 residues. The CDR3 DNA reads as TGCAGTGCTAGGGTCACAGGCACTGAAGCTTTCTTT. Its translation: CSARVTGTEAFF.

This clonotype was counted ten times or more. This chain connects TRBV29-1 to TRBJ2-5; 7 bases are a match to TRBD2. This CDR3 is 14 amino acids long. Per germline, CDR1 SQVTM and CDR2 ANQGSEA. Germline trimming cut 4 bases from V and 4 bases from J; bases unmatched to any gene: 9. This CDR3 reads CSVVTGGPGETQYF. The CDR3 DNA reads as TGCAGCGTTGTGACGGGAGGACCAGGAGAGACCCAGTACTTC.

In its sample, this clonotype was seen many times. The chain recombines TRBV28 with TRBJ1-4, with 9 bases matching TRBD1. Germline V gene lookup returns CDR1 MDHEN and CDR2 SYDVKM. The V segment lost 6 bases and the J segment 8 bases; nucleotides outside the gene matches: 7. The CDR3 is 14 residues long. The CDR3: CASRTGTGKEKLFF. For the CDR3, the DNA is TGTGCCAGCAGGACCGGGACAGGGAAAGAAAAACTGTTTTTT.

Ten or more counts support this clonotype. The chain couples TRBV28 to TRBJ1-3; no clear D. Germline CDR1 MDHEN, CDR2 SYDVKM. V lost 1 base to trimming and J lost 1 base, with 11 bases between them. The CDR3 runs 16 residues. Here the CDR3 reads CASSLLGSASGNTIYF. The CDR3 DNA is TGTGCCAGCAGTTTATTGGGGTCAGCGTCTGGAAACACCATATATTTT.

This clonotype occurred many times. The chain links TRBV20-1 to TRBJ2-2, with D tentatively TRBD2 (6 bases). CDR3 length: 14 residues. Trimming cost V 4 bases and J 1 base, with 10 bases left between them. Germline V gene sequence: CDR1 DFQATT, CDR2 SNEGSKA (reference sequence). The CDR3 region has the DNA TGCAGTGCTATTGGCGGGGAGAACACCGGGGAGCTGTTTTTT. Translating it yields CSAIGGENTGELFF.